The entry below gives a single TCR beta chain sequence along with its context. No antigen is known for it. The data were produced by immunoSEQ multiplex PCR, yet TCRdb's version contains in-frame clones alone and is incomplete. The table lists about 2.5 million clones, roughly 92% of them singletons, with about 0.41% in the top ten. The data belong to a study of shared clonotypes between healthy human individuals. Germline lookup yields CDR1 SGHAT and CDR2 FQNNGV. The CDR3 has 14 amino acids. J was trimmed by 4 bases and V by 5 bases; bases with no gene match: 7. General observations from the study: Sharing of clonotypes among donors was expected to vary with sequencing depth.

This clonotype was obtained from a young man in good health. Some clones in this sample may be carry-over from other donors' samples. The V gene is TRBV11-2, the J gene TRBJ1-1, with 7 bases matching TRBD1. Sequenced material: naive CD4+ T cells from PBMCs. Subset described: CD45RA+ positively selected. DNA for the CDR3: TGTGCCAGCAGCCAGAGGACAGGATCCACTGAAGCTTTCTTT. Translated, it gives CASSQRTGSTEAFF.